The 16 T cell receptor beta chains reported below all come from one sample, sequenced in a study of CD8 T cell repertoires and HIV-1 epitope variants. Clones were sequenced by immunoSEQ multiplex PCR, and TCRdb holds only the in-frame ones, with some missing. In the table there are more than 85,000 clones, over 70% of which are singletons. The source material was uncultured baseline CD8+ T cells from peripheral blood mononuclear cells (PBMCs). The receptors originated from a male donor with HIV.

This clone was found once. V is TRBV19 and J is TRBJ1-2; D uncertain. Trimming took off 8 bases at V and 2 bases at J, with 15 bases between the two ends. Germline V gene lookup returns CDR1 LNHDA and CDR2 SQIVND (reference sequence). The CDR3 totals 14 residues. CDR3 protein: CASRAAHGNYGYTF. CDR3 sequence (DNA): TGTGCCAGTCGGGCAGCCCACGGAAACTATGGCTACACCTTC. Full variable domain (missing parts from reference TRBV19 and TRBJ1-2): DGGITQSPKYLFRKEGQNVTLSCEQNLNHDAMYWYRQDPGQGLRLIYYSQIVNDFQKGDIAEGYSVSREKKESFPLTVTSAQKNPTAFYLCASRAAHGNYGYTFGSGTRLTVV.

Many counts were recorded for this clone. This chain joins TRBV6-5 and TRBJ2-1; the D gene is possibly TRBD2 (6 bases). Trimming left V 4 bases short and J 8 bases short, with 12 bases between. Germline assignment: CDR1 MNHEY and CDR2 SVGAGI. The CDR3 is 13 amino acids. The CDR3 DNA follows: TGTGCCAGCAGTTCCCGGGACTCGGATGAGCAGTTCTTC. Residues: CASSSRDSDEQFF.

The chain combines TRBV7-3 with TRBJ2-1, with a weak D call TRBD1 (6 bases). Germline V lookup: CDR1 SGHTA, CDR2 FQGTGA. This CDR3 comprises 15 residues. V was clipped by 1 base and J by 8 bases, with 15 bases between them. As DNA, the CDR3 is TGTGCCAGCAGCTTAATGGCCGCCAGGGGCGATGAGCAGTTCTTC. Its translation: CASSLMAARGDEQFF. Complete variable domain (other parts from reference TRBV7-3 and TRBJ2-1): GAGVSQTPSNKVTEKGKYVELRCDPISGHTALYWYRQSLGQGPEFLIYFQGTGAADDSGLPNDRFFAVRPEGSVSTLKIQRTERGDSAVYLCASSLMAARGDEQFFGPGTRLTVL.

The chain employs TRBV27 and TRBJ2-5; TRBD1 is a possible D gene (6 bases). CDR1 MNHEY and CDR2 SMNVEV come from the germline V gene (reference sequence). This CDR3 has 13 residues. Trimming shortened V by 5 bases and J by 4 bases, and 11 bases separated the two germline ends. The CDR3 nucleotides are TGTGCCAGCAGTGGCGGACAGAGAGAGACCCAGTACTTC. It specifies CASSGGQRETQYF.

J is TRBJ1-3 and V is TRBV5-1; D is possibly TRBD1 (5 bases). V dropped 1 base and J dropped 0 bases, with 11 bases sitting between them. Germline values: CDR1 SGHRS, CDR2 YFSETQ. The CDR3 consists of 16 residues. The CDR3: CASSLSPGLSGNTIYF. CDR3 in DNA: TGCGCCAGCAGCTTGAGTCCGGGACTCTCTGGAAACACCATATATTTT. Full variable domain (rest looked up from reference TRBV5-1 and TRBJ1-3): KAGVTQTPRYLIKTRGQQVTLSCSPISGHRSVSWYQQTPGQGLQFLFEYFSETQRNKGNFPGRFSGRQFSNSRSEMNVSTLELGDSALYLCASSLSPGLSGNTIYFGEGSWLTVV.

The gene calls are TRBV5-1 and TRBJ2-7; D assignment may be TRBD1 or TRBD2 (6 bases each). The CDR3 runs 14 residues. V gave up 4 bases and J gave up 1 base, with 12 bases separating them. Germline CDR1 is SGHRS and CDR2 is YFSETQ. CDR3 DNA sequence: TGCGCCAGCAGCCCGGGGGCCACGTCCTACGAGCAGTACTTC. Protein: CASSPGATSYEQYF.

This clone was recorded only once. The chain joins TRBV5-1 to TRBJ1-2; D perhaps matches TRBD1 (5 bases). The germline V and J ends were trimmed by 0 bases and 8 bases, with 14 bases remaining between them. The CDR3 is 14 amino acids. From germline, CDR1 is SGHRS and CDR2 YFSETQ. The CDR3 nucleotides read TGCGCCAGCAGCTTGGTTAGGGGAGGAGGAGGCTACACCTTC. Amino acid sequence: CASSLVRGGGGYTF.

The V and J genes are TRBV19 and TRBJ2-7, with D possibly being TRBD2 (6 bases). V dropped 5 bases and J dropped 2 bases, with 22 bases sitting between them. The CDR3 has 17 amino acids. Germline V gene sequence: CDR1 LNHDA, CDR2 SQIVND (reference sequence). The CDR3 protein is CASSSSSPGLSPYEQYF. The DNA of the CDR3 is TGTGCCAGTAGTTCATCTTCACCGGGACTTTCCCCCTACGAGCAGTACTTC.

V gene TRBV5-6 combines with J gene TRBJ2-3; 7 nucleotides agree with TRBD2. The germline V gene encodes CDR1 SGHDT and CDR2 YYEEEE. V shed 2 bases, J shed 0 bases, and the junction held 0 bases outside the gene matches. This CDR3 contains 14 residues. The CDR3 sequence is CASSFSGSTDTQYF. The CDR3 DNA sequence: TGTGCCAGCAGCTTTAGCGGGAGCACAGATACGCAGTATTTT.

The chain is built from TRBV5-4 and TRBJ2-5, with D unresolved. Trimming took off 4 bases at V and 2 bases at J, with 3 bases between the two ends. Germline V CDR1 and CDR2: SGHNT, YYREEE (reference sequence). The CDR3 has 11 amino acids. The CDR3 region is CASSKQETQYF. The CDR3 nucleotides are TGTGCCAGCAGCAAGCAAGAGACCCAGTACTTC. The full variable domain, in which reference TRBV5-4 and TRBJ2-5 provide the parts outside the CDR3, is ETGVTQSPTHLIKTRGQQVTLRCSSQSGHNTVSWYQQALGQGPQFIFQYYREEENGRGNFPPRFSGLQFPNYSSELNVNALELDDSALYLCASSKQETQYFGPGTRLLVL.

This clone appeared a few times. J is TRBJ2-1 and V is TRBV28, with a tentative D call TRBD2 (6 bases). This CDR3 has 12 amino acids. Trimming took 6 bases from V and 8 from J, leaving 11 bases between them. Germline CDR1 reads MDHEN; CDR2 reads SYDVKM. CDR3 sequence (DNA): TGTGCCAGCAGGGGGAGGATCGATGAGCAGTTCTTC. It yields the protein CASRGRIDEQFF. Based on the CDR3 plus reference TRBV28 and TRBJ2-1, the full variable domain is DVKVTQSSRYLVKRTGEKVFLECVQDMDHENMFWYRQDPGLGLRLIYFSYDVKMKEKGDIPEGYSVSREKKERFSLILESASTNQTSMYLCASRGRIDEQFFGPGTRLTVL.

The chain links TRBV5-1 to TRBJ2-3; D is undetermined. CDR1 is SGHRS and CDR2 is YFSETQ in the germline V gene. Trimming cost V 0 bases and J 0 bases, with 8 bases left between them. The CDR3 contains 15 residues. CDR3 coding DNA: TGCGCCAGCAGCTTGGAACATTCTAGCACAGATACGCAGTATTTT. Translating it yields CASSLEHSSTDTQYF.

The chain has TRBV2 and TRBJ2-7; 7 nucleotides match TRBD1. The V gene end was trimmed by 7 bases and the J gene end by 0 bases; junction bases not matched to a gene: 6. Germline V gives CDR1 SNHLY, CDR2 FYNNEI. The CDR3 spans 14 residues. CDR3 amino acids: CASKAWDSSYEQYF. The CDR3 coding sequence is TGTGCCAGCAAAGCCTGGGACAGCTCCTACGAGCAGTACTTC.

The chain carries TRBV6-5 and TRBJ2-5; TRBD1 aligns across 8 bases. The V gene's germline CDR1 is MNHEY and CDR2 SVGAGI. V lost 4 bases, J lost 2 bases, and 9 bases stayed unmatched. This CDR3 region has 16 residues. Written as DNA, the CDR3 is TGTGCCAGCAGTTCCTCCCTTAGGACAGGGCAAGAGACCCAGTACTTC. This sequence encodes CASSSSLRTGQETQYF.

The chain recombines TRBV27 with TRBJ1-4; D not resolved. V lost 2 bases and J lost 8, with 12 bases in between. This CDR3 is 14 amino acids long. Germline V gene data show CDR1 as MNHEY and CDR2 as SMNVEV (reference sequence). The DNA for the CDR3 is TGTGCCAGCAGTTTAGAGCAGGCGGGGGAAAAACTGTTTTTT. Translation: CASSLEQAGEKLFF.

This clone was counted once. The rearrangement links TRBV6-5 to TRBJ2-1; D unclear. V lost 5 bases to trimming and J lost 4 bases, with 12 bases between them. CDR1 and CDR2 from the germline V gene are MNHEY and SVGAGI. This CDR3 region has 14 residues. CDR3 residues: CASSPRRRYNEQFF. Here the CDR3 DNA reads TGTGCCAGCAGTCCCCGACGCCGTTACAATGAGCAGTTCTTC.